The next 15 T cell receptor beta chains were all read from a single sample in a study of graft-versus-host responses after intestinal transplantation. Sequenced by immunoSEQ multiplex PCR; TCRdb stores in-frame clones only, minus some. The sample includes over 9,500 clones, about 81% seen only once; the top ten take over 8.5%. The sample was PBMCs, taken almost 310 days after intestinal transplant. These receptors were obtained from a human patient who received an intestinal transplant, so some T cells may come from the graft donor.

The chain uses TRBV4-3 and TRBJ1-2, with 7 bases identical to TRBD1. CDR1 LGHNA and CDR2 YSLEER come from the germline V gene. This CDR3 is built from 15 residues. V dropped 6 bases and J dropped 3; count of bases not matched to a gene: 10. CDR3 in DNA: TGCGCCAGCAGGAGGAGCACAGGGGAGGACTATGGCTACACCTTC. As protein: CASRRSTGEDYGYTF.

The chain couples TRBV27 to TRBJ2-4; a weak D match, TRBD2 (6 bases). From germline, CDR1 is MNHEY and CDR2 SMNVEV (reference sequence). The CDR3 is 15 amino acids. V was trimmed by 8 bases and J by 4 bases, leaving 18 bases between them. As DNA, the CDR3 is TGTGCCAGCCTACAAACGGGGGACCTGAAAAACATTCAGTACTTC. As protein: CASLQTGDLKNIQYF.

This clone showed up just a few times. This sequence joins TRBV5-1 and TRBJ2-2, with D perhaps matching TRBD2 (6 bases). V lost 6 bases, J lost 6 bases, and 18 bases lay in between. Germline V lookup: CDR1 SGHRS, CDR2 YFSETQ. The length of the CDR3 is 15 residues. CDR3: CASTLETSGAGELFF. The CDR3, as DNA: TGCGCCAGCACCCTTGAAACGTCGGGGGCCGGGGAGCTGTTTTTT.

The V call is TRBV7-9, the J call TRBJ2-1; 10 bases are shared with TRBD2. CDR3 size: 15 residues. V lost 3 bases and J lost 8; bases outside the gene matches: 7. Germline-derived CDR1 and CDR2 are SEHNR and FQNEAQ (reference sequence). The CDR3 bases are TGTGCCAGCAGCTTTACCGGGACTAGCGTGGATGAGCAGTTCTTC. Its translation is CASSFTGTSVDEQFF.

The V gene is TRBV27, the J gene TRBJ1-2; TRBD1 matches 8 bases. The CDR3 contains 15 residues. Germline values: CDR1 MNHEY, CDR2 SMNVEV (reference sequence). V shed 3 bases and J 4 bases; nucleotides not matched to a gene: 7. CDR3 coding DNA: TGTGCCAGCAGTTTTCTGTCAGGGGGCTCCTATGGCTACACCTTC. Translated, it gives CASSFLSGGSYGYTF.

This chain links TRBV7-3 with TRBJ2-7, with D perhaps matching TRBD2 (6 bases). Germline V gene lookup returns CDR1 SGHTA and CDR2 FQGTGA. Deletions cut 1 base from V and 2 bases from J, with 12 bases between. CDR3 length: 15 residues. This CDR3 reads CASSLRGDLTYEQYF. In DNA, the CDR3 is TGTGCCAGCAGCTTAAGAGGGGACTTGACCTACGAGCAGTACTTC.

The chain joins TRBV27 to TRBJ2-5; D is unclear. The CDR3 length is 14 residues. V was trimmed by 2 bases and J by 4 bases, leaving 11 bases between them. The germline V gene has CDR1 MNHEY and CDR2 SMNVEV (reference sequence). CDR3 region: CASSLNTLGETQYF. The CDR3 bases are TGTGCCAGCAGTTTAAACACGTTAGGAGAGACCCAGTACTTC.

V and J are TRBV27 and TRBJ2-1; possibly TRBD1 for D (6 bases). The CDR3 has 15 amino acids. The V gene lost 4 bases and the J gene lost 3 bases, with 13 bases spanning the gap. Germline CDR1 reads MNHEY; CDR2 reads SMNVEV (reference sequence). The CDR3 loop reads CASSSYIGGYNEQFF. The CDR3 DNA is TGTGCCAGCAGTTCGTACATAGGGGGCTACAATGAGCAGTTCTTC.

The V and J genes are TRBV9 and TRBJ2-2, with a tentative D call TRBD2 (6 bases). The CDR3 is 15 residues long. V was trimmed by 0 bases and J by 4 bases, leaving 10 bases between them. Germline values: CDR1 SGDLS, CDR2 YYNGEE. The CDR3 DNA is TGTGCCAGCAGCGTAGCGGGAGCACGCACCGGGGAGCTGTTTTTT. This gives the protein CASSVAGARTGELFF.

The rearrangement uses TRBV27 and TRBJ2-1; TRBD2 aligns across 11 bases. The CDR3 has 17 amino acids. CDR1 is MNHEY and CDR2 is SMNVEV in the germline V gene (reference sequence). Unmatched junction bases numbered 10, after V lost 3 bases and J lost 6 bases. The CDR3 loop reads CASSFLPGLAEINEQFF. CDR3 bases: TGTGCCAGCAGTTTTCTTCCGGGACTAGCGGAGATCAATGAGCAGTTCTTC.

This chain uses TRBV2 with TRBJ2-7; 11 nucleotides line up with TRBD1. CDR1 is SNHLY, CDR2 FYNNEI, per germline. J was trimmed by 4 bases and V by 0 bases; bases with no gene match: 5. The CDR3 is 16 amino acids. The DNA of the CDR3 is TGTGCCAGCAGTGAAGCGCGGGGGACAGGGGGGTACGAGCAGTACTTC. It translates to CASSEARGTGGYEQYF. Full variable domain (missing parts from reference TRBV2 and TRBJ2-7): EPEVTQTPSHQVTQMGQEVILRCVPISNHLYFYWYRQILGQKVEFLVSFYNNEISEKSEIFDDQFSVERPDGSNFTLKIRSTKLEDSAMYFCASSEARGTGGYEQYFGPGTRLTVT.

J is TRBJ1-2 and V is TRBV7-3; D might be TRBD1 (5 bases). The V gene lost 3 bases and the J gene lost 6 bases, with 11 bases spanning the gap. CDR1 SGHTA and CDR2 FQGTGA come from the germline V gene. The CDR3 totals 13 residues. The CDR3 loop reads CASSFPGNNGYTF. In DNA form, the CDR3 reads TGTGCCAGCAGCTTCCCAGGGAACAATGGCTACACCTTC. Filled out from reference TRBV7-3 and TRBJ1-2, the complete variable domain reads GAGVSQTPSNKVTEKGKYVELRCDPISGHTALYWYRQSLGQGPEFLIYFQGTGAADDSGLPNDRFFAVRPEGSVSTLKIQRTERGDSAVYLCASSFPGNNGYTFGSGTRLTVV.

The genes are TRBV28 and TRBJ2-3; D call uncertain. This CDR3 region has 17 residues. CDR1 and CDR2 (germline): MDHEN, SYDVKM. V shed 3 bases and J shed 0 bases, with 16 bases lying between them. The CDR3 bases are TGTGCCAGCAGTTTCGAATTAAAAGCACCTAGCACAGATACGCAGTATTTT. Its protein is CASSFELKAPSTDTQYF.

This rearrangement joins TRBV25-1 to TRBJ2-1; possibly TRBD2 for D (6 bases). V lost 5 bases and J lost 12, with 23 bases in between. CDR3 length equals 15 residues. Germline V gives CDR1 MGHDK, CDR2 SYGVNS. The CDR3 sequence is CASSPDSGAGGGQFF. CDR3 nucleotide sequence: TGTGCCAGCAGTCCCGATAGCGGAGCCGGTGGTGGGCAGTTCTTC.

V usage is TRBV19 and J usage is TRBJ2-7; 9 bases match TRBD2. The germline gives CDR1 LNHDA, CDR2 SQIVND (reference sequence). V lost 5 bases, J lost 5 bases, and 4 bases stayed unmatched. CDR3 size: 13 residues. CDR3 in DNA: TGTGCCAGTAGTCCGGGACTAGCTAACGAGCAGTACTTC. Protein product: CASSPGLANEQYF.